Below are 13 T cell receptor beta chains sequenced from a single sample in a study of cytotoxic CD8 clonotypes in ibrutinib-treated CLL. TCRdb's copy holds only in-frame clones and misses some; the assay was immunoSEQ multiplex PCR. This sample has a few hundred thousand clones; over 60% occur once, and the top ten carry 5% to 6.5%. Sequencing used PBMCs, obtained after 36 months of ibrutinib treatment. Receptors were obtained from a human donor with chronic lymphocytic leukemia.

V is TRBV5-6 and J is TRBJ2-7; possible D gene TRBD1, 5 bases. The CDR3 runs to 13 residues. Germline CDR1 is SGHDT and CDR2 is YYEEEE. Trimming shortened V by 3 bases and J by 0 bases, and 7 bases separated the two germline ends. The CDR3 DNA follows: TGTGCCAGCAGCTGGGGCCCCTCCTACGAGCAGTACTTC. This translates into CASSWGPSYEQYF. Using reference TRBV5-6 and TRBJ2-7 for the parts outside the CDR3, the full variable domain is DAGVTQSPTHLIKTRGQQVTLRCSPKSGHDTVSWYQQALGQGPQFIFQYYEEEERQRGNFPDRFSGHQFPNYSSELNVNALLLGDSALYLCASSWGPSYEQYFGPGTRLTVT.

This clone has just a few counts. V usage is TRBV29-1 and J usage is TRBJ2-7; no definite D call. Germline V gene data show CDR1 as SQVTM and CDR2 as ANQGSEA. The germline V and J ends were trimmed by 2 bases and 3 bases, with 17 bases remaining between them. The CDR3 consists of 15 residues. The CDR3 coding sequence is TGCAGCGTTGAATTAGGGCGCGGAAGAGGCTACGAGCAGTACTTC. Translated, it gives CSVELGRGRGYEQYF.

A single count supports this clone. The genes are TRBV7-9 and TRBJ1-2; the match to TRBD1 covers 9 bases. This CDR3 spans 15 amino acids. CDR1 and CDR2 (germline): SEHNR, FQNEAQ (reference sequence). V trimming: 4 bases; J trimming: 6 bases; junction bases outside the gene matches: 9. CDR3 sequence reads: CASSSAPGQGHGYTF. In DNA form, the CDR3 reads TGTGCCAGCAGCTCCGCCCCGGGACAGGGACATGGCTACACCTTC.

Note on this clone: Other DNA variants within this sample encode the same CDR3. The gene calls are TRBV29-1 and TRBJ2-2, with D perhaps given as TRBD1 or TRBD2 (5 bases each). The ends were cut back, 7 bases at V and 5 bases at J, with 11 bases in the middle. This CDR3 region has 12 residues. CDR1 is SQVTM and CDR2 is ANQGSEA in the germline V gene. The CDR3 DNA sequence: TGCAGCGCCGGGGCCCTGACCGGGGAGCTGTTTTTT. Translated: CSAGALTGELFF.

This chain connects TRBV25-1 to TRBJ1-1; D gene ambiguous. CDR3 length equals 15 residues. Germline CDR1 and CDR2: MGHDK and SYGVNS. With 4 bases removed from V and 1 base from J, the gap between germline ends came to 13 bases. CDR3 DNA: TGTGCCAGCAGTGCCCCAGGTTACCAGAACACTGAAGCTTTCTTT. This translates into CASSAPGYQNTEAFF. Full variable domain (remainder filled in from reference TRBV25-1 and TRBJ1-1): EADIYQTPRYLVIGTGKKITLECSQTMGHDKMYWYQQDPGMELHLIHYSYGVNSTEKGDLSSESTVSRIRTEHFPLTLESARPSHTSQYLCASSAPGYQNTEAFFGQGTRLTVV.

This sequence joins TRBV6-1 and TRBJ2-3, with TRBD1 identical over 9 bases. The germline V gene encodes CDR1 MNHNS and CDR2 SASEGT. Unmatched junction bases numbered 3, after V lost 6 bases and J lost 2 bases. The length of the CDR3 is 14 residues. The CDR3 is CASSVQGATDTQYF. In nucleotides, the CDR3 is TGTGCCAGCAGCGTACAGGGGGCCACAGATACGCAGTATTTT.

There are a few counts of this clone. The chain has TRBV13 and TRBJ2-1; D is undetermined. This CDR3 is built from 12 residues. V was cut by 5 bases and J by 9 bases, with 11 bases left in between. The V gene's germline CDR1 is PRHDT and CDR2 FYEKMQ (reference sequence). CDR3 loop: CASSTTPLEQFF. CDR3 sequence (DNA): TGTGCCAGCAGCACCACACCCCTTGAGCAGTTCTTC. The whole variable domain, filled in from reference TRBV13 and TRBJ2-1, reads AAGVIQSPRHLIKEKRETATLKCYPIPRHDTVYWYQQGPGQDPQFLISFYEKMQSDKGSIPDRFSAQQFSDYHSELNMSSLELGDSALYFCASSTTPLEQFFGPGTRLTVL.

The CDR3 region is CASSPWPVRSGNTIYF. The CDR3 bases are TGTGCCAGCAGCCCCTGGCCGGTCCGCTCTGGAAACACCATATATTTT. The gene calls are TRBV7-8 and TRBJ1-3; D is undetermined. Per germline, CDR1 SGHVS and CDR2 FQNEAQ. Trimming removed 5 bases at V and 0 bases at J, with 14 bases between. The CDR3 covers 16 residues. The entire variable domain, with the rest obtained from reference TRBV7-8 and TRBJ1-3, is as follows: GAGVSQSPRYKVAKRGQDVALRCDPISGHVSLFWYQQALGQGPEFLTYFQNEAQLDKSGLPSDRFFAERPEGSVSTLKIQRTQQEDSAVYLCASSPWPVRSGNTIYFGEGSWLTVV.

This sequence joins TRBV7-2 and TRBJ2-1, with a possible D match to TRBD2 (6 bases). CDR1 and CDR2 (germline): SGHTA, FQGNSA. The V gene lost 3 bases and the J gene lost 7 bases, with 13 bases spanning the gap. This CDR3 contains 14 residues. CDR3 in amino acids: CASSFGAGLNEQFF. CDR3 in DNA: TGTGCCAGCAGCTTCGGGGCGGGACTTAATGAGCAGTTCTTC.

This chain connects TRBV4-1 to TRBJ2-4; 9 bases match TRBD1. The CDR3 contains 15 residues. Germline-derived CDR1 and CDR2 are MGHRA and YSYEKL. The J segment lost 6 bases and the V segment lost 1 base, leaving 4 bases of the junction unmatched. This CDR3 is CASSQGPGQGNIQYF. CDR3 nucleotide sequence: TGCGCCAGCAGCCAAGGTCCGGGACAGGGAAACATTCAGTACTTC.

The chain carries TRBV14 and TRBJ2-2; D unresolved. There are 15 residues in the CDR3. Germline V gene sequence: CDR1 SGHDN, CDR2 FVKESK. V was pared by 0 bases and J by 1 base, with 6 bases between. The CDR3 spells CASSQDHRNTGELFF. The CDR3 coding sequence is TGTGCCAGCAGCCAAGATCACAGGAACACCGGGGAGCTGTTTTTT.

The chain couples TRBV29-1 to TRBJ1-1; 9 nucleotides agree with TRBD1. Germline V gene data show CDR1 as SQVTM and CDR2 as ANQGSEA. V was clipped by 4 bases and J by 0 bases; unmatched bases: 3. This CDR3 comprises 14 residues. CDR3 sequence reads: CSVVDRGMNTEAFF. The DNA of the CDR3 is TGCAGCGTTGTTGACAGGGGGATGAACACTGAAGCTTTCTTT.

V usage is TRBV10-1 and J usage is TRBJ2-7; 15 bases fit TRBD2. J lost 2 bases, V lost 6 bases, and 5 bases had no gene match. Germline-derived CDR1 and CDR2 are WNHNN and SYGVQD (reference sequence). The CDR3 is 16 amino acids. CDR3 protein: CASRGLAGGGTYEQYF. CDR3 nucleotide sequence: TGCGCCAGCAGGGGACTAGCGGGGGGTGGAACCTACGAGCAGTACTTC.